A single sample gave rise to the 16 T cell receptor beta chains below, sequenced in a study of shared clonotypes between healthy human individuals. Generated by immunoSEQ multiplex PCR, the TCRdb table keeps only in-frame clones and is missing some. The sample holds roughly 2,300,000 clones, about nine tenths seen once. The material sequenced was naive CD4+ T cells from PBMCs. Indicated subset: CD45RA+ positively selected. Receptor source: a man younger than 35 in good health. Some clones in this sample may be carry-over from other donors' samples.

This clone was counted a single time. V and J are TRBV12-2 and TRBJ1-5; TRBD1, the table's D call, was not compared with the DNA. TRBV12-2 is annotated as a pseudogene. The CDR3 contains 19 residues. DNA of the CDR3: TGTGCAAGTCGCTTAGCCGGGACACGATATACGAGTAGCAATCAGCCCCAGCATTTT. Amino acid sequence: CASRLAGTRYTSSNQPQHF.

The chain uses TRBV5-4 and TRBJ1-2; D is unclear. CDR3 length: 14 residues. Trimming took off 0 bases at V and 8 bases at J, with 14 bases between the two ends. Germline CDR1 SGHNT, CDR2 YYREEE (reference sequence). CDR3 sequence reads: CASSLDPGSGGYTF. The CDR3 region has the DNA TGTGCCAGCAGCTTGGATCCGGGATCGGGAGGCTACACCTTC. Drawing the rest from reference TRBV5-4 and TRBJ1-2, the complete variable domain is ETGVTQSPTHLIKTRGQQVTLRCSSQSGHNTVSWYQQALGQGPQFIFQYYREEENGRGNFPPRFSGLQFPNYSSELNVNALELDDSALYLCASSLDPGSGGYTFGSGTRLTVV.

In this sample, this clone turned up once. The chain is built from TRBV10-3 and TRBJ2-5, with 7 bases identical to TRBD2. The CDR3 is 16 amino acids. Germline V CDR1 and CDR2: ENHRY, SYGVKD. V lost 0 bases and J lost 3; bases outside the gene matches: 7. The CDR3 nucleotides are TGTGCCATCAGTGAGTCTAAAGCTAGCGGAAAAGAGACCCAGTACTTC. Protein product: CAISESKASGKETQYF.

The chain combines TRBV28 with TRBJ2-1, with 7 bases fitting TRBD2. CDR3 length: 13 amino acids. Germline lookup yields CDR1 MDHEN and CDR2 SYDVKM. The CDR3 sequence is CSSGRAMGNEQFF. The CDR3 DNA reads TGTAGCTCGGGGAGGGCCATGGGCAATGAGCAGTTCTTC. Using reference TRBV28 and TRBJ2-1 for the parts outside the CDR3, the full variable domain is DVKVTQSSRYLVKRTGEKVFLECVQDMDHENMFWYRQDPGLGLRLIYFSYDVKMKEKGDIPEGYSVSREKKERFSLILESASTNQTSMYLCSSGRAMGNEQFFGPGTRLTVL.

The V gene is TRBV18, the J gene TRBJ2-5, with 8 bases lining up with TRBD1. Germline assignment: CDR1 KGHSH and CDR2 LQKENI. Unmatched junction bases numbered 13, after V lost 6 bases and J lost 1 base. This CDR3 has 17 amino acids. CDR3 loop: CASSPRGDRFLQETQYF. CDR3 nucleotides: TGTGCCAGCTCGCCTAGGGGGGACAGGTTCCTCCAAGAGACCCAGTACTTC.

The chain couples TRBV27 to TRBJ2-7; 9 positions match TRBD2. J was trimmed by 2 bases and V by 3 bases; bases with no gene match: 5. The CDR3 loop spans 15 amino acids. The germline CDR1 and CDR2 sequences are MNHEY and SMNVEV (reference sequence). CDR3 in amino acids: CASSFYLAGTYEQYF. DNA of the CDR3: TGTGCCAGCAGTTTCTATCTAGCGGGGACCTACGAGCAGTACTTC.

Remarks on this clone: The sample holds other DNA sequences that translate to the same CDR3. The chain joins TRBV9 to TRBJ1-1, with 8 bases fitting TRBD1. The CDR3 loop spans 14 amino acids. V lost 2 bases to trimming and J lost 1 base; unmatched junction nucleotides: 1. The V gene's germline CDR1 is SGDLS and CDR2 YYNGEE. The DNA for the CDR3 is TGTGCCAGCAGCGTTGGGACAGGGAACACTGAAGCTTTCTTT. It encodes CASSVGTGNTEAFF.

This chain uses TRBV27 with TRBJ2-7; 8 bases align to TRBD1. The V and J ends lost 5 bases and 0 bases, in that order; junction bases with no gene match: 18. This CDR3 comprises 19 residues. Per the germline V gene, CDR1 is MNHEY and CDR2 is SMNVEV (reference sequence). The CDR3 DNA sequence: TGTGCCAGCAGTCCAATCCGGGACAGGCGTTTGGCCCTCTCCTACGAGCAGTACTTC. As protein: CASSPIRDRRLALSYEQYF.

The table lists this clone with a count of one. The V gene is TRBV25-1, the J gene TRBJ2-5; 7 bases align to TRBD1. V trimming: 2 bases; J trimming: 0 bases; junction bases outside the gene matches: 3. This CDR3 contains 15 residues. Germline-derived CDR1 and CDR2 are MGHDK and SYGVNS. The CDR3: CASSEGRGYQETQYF. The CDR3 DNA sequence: TGTGCCAGCAGTGAAGGCAGGGGGTACCAAGAGACCCAGTACTTC.

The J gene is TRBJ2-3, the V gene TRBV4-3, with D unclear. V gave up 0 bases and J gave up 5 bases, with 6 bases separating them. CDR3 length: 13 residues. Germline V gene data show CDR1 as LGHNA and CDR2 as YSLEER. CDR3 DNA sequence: TGCGCCAGCAGCCAAGAGGGGTTAGATACGCAGTATTTT. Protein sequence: CASSQEGLDTQYF.

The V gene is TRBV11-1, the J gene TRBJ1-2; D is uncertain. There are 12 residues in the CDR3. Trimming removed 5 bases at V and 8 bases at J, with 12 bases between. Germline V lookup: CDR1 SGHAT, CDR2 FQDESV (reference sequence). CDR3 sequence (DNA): TGTGCCAGCAGCCACAGAACACTCGGCTACACCTTC. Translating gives CASSHRTLGYTF.

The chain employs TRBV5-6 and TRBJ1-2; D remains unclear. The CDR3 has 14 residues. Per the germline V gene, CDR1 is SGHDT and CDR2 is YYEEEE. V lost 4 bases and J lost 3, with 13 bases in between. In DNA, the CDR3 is TGTGCCAGCAGCCCCATTCAGAGTCACTATGGCTACACCTTC. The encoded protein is CASSPIQSHYGYTF.

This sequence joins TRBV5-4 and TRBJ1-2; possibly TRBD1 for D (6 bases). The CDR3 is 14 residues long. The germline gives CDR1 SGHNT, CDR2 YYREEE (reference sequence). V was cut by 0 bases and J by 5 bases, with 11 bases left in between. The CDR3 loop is CASSLGQDSYGYTF. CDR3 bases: TGTGCCAGCAGCTTGGGACAGGATTCGTATGGCTACACCTTC.

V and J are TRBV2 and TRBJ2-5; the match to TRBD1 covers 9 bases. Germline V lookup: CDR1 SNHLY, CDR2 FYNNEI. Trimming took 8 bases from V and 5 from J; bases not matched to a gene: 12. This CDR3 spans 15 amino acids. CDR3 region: CASHQPGQGFETQYF. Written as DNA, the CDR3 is TGTGCCAGCCATCAACCGGGACAGGGTTTCGAGACCCAGTACTTC.

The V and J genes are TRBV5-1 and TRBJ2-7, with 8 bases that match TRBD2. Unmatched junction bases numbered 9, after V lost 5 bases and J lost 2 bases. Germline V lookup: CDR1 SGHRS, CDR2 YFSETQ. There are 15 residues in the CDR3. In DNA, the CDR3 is TGCGCCAGCAGTCTGGCGGCTAGCGGGCCCTACGAGCAGTACTTC. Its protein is CASSLAASGPYEQYF. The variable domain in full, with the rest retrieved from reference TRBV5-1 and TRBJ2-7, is KAGVTQTPRYLIKTRGQQVTLSCSPISGHRSVSWYQQTPGQGLQFLFEYFSETQRNKGNFPGRFSGRQFSNSRSEMNVSTLELGDSALYLCASSLAASGPYEQYFGPGTRLTVT.

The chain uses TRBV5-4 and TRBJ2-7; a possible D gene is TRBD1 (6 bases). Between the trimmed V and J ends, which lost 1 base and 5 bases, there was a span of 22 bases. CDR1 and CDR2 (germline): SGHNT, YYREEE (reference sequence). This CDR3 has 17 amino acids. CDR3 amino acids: CASSLSSSGVALNEQYF. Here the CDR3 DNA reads TGTGCCAGCAGCTTGTCTTCTTCAGGGGTGGCACTAAACGAGCAGTACTTC.